Included here is one T cell receptor (beta chain) sequence, with context. The antigen this receptor binds is unknown. One base away there is no much larger clone; base qualities are not given. First-strand cDNA was synthesized with Superscript III and a set of TRAV- and TRBV-specific primers, covering both TCRalpha and TCRbeta chains. TCRs were amplified with Phusion for roughly 19 PCR cycles, with a constant-region primer paired with the adapter attached to the V primers. The MessageAmp II aRNA Amplification Kit was used to amplify the isolated mRNA, with in vitro transcription run for 16 hours at 37 degrees C. mRNA for TCR sequencing was isolated with the Dynabeads mRNA DIRECT Purification Kit. Indexed Illumina adapters were added in a second approximately 26-cycle Phusion PCR, and the resulting products were purified with AMPure XP beads. The original pipeline was this. Using custom Perl scripts, TCR sequences that encoded the same protein were pooled, out-of-frame sequences were dropped, and the abundance of each clonotype was calculated. Any TCR sequence supported by only a single read was excluded from analysis. Among the metrics used to describe the repertoires were Shannon entropy, Gini index, clonality, richness, and the frequency of TCRs shared between repertoires. TCRdb reanalyzed the raw reads on its own, using fastp at Q25 for trimming and MiXCR for clone calling, and kept in-frame beta chains. Identical CDR3 protein sequences are pooled into one entry, listed with their most common genes and DNA. V and J calls and clone size were set by TCRdb, not the authors. This sample comprises approximately 14,000 distinct CDR3 sequences, roughly 50% of them detected only once. The ten largest account for around 3.8% of the sample.

The record originates from a study of low-dose radiotherapy and immunotherapy resistance in tumors (dated by TCRdb to the early 2020s). Regarding the research as a whole: Cohort 1 received 0.5 Gy per fraction every 2 weeks, with a prescribed total PTV dose of 6.5 Gy. For Cohort 2, the dose was 1 Gy per fraction given every two weeks, adding up to 13 Gy in total across 26 weeks. Patients were given nivolumab as a 240 mg flat dose every two weeks and ipilimumab at 1 mg/kg every six weeks, with both drugs delivered intravenously. Every two weeks, patients got intravenous cyclophosphamide at 200 mg/m2, given one day ahead of each radiation and immunotherapy administration. Aspirin 300 mg was taken orally once daily by patients for four cycles, starting on cycle 1 day 1. The trial did not randomize participants into treatment groups. The translational analysis covered eight patients: three from the first dose cohort and the first five from the second dose cohort.

Inclusive of the bounding cysteine and phenylalanine, the CDR3 is 14 residues long. Of the read, only the CDR3 DNA is kept; its 42 bases are in frame from base 1. V is cut back by 4 bases and J by 4 bases, with 4 bases in the junction unmatched. Based on the germline V gene, the CDR1 and CDR2 sequences are SGHTA and FQGNSA. The donors came from RACIN, which was a single-arm phase I dose-escalation trial that paired nivolumab and ipilimumab with aspirin, low-dose cyclophosphamide and low-dose radiotherapy. To be eligible, a patient needed to have an advanced solid tumor that was TIL-negative. The sequence links TRBV7-2 to TRBJ2-7; TRBD2 matches 10 bases in the middle. The sequence was collected from a human donor with advanced metastatic prostate, ovarian, gallbladder or colorectal cancer (not recorded which). This table probably holds off-target reads from a library built for another chain. The bases are TGTGCCAGCAGCTCCGTAGCGGGAGGTTACGAGCAGTACTTC. This codes for CASSSVAGGYEQYF.